This TCR beta chain was identified in a study of blood T cell repertoires in COVID-19. Germline loops: CDR1 KGHSH, CDR2 LQKENI. CDR3 length: 13 amino acids. J lost 10 bases, V lost 2 bases, and 2 bases had no gene match. Profiling relied on immunoSEQ multiplex PCR, and the TCRdb table lists in-frame clones only, not all of them. The sample records roughly 180,000 clones, over 70% being singletons. This sequence was found in a woman between 40 and 55 years old with acute COVID-19. Sample: PBMCs or T cells enriched from blood (not recorded which). The chain has TRBV18 and TRBJ2-1; 10 nucleotides match TRBD2. CDR3 nucleotides: TGTGCCAGCTCACCAGGACTAGCGGAGGAGCAGTTCTTC. This sequence encodes CASSPGLAEEQFF.